The sequence of this T cell receptor (beta chain) was determined in a study of T cell responses to AZD1222 COVID-19 vaccine. Study observations and caveats: Among spike-specific TCRs, nearly half reportedly target unmutated variant regions. Donor demographics were predominantly white British with a female majority; clonal diversity may be underestimated. Just six or seven AZD1222 recipients tested seropositive at baseline. Spike as a whole was targeted by vaccine-associated CD4 TCRs, dominant at 160-218 and 743-854.

Trimming shortened V by 2 bases and J by 4 bases, and 12 bases separated the two germline ends. This CDR3 region has 15 residues. Germline CDR1 MNHNY, CDR2 SVGAGI (reference sequence). The data were produced by immunoSEQ multiplex PCR, yet TCRdb's version contains in-frame clones alone and is incomplete. The data show fewer than 120,000 clones, approximately 90% seen once. With regard to this clone: Its matching antigen is unknown.

This clonotype was sampled from an adult in good health. The input for sequencing was peripheral blood, taken on day 0 of AZD1222 vaccination. This rearrangement joins TRBV6-6 to TRBJ1-5; D gene ambiguous. CDR3 amino acids: CASSYGSGRNQPQHF. CDR3 bases: TGTGCCAGCAGTTACGGGTCGGGTAGGAATCAGCCCCAGCATTTT.